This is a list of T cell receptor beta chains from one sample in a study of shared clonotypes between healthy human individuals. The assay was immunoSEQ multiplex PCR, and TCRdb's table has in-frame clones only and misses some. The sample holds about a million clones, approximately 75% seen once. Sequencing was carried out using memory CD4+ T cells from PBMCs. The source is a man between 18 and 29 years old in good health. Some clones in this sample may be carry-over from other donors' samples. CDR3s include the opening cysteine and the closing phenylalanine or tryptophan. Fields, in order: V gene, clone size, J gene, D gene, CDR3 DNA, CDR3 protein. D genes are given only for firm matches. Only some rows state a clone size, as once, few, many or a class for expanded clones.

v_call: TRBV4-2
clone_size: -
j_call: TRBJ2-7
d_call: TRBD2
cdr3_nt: TGTGCCAGCAGTTTAGCGGGAGACAGCGAGCAGTACTTC
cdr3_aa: CASSLAGDSEQYF

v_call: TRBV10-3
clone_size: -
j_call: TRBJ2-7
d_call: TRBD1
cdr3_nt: TGTGCCATCAGTGAGTCGACTGCTCGGACAGGGGGCCAGTACGAGCAGTACTTC
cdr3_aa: CAISESTARTGGQYEQYF

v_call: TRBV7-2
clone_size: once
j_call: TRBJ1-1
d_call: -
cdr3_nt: TGTGCCAGCAGCTTAGCCAACTCAATCGCTGAAGCTTTCTTT
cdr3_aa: CASSLANSIAEAFF

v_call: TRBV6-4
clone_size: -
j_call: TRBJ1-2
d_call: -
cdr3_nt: TGTGCCACCCGGCCAAGCGCATCCAACTATGGCTACACCTTC
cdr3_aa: CATRPSASNYGYTF

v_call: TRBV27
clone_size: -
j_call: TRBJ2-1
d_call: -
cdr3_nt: TGTGCCAGCAGTCCCGGCTTTGAGCAGTTCTTC
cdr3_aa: CASSPGFEQFF

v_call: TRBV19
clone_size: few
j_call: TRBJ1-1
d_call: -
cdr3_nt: TGTGCCACCGGGGGCACTTTGAACACTGAAGCTTTCTTT
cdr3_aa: CATGGTLNTEAFF

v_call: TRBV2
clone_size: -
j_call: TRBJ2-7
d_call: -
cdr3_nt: TGTGCCAGCAGCAGGGAGGACTCCTACGAGCAGTACTTC
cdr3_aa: CASSREDSYEQYF

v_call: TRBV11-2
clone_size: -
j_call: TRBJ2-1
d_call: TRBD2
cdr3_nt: TGTGCCAGCAGCCCCCCGACTAGCGGGAGAAGGAATGAGCAGTTCTTC
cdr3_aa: CASSPPTSGRRNEQFF

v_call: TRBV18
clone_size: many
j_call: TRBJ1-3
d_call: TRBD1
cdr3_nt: TGTGCCAGCTCAGACAGGGGGCGGTATGGAAACACCATATATTTT
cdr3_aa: CASSDRGRYGNTIYF

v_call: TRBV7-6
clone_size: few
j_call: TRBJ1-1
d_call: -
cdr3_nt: TGTGCCAGCAGCTTACCTACTTCCACTGAAGCTTTCTTT
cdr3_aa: CASSLPTSTEAFF

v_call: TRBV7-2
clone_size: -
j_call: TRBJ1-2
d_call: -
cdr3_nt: TGTGCCAGCAGTCTGGGCAGGGCAGCTAACTATGGCTACACCTTC
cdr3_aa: CASSLGRAANYGYTF

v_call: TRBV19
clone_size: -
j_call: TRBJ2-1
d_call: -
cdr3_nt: TGTGCCAGTAGTGACGCAGGGCGAAGGTCCTACAATGAGCAGTTCTTC
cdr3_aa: CASSDAGRRSYNEQFF

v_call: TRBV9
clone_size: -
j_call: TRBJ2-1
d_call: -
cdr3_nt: TGTGCCAGCAGCGTAGGGTCGGGCTTTAGCTCTTACAATGAGCAGTTCTTC
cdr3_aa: CASSVGSGFSSYNEQFF

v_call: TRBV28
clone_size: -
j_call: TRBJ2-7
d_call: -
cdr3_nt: TGTGCCAGCAGTTTATTTTCCCTCAGGGATACGATCCACGAGCAGTACTTC
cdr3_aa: CASSLFSLRDTIHEQYF